This is a list of T cell receptor beta chains from one sample in a study of T cells after yellow fever vaccination. MiXCR was run by TCRdb on the 5' RACE reads, yielding one entry per CDR3 protein. The repertoire holds under 200,000 distinct CDR3 sequences, with approximately 10% as singletons. Specimen: CD8+ T cells sorted from PBMCs, collected 15 days after the yellow fever booster vaccination. These receptors were taken from a man between 18 and 29 years old who received the YFV17D yellow fever vaccine. Both conserved end residues are part of each CDR3. A D gene is named only where the DNA matches it firmly.

V	J	D	CDR3
TRBV5-6	TRBJ2-7	.	CASSFVDYYEQYF
TRBV20-1	TRBJ2-1	.	CSATDWSSYNEQFF
TRBV25-1	TRBJ2-7	TRBD1	CASSPWDSSYDQYF
TRBV19	TRBJ2-3	.	CASSIDGGNTQYF
TRBV10-3	TRBJ2-2	TRBD1	CAISESDRGLTGELFF
TRBV3-1	TRBJ2-5	TRBD2	CASSPSSGGLFVETQYF
TRBV7-9	TRBJ2-1	.	CASSARQDNEQFF
TRBV27	TRBJ2-5	.	CASSSRQTAWETQYF
TRBV7-3	TRBJ2-1	.	CASSLSTNTGEQFF
TRBV7-6	TRBJ2-1	.	CASSLAGGPDEQFF
TRBV7-6	TRBJ2-1	.	CASSKRGFNEQFF
TRBV5-6	TRBJ1-2	TRBD1	CASSYPFGDRDYGYTF
TRBV27	TRBJ2-1	TRBD1	CASRGQGWFNEQFF
TRBV7-6	TRBJ1-6	.	CASNSGSGPLHF
TRBV5-6	TRBJ1-4	.	CASSPSSLNEKLFF
TRBV10-3	TRBJ2-1	.	CAISDGRHNEQFF
TRBV6-5	TRBJ1-5	.	CASTPRWGPESNQPQHF
TRBV4-3	TRBJ1-2	.	CASSQGVNRPPYTF
TRBV7-9	TRBJ1-2	.	CASSSSFSYGQNYGYTF
TRBV18	TRBJ2-3	.	CASSPWERQSTDTQYF
TRBV4-1	TRBJ1-6	TRBD1	CASSQATGVGNSPLHF
TRBV20-1	TRBJ2-3	TRBD2	CSALAGVIDTQYF
TRBV10-3	TRBJ1-3	.	CAITQGVHSGNTIYF
TRBV29-1	TRBJ2-6	.	CSVEGWAAHSGANVLTF
TRBV6-5	TRBJ2-7	TRBD2	CASSYLSGGAYEQYF
TRBV20-1	TRBJ1-1	.	CSARRNTEAFF
TRBV4-1	TRBJ2-3	TRBD2	CASSTRGGGTDTQYF
TRBV24-1	TRBJ1-5	TRBD1	CATSGTGIASQPQHF
TRBV7-2	TRBJ2-5	.	CASSLPIQETQYF
TRBV29-1	TRBJ2-1	.	CSVERTGQWNEQFF
TRBV20-1	TRBJ2-5	.	CSATWVEETQYF
TRBV4-2	TRBJ2-5	.	CASSQDGGGAETQYF
TRBV6-5	TRBJ2-3	.	CASSPWPDTQYF
TRBV6-2/TRBV6-3	TRBJ1-5	TRBD1	CASSFRGRGRGPQHF
TRBV11-2	TRBJ2-7	TRBD1	CASSLPRDRWEQYF
TRBV6-5	TRBJ1-1	.	CASSYSGMNTEAFF
TRBV12-5	TRBJ2-5	.	CASGFEETQYF